Sequencing of this T cell receptor (beta chain) was carried out in a study of TIL therapy for anti-PD-1-resistant metastatic lung cancer. On the study more broadly: Median patient age was 54, ranging 38-75 years.

The CDR3 covers 14 residues. CDR1 KGHDR and CDR2 SFDVKD come from the germline V gene. The germline V and J ends were trimmed by 3 bases and 7 bases, with 12 bases remaining between them. This was the immunoSEQ v3 assay. Measured with immunoSEQ multiplex PCR; TCRdb has only the in-frame clones, and not every one. The data show more than 45,000 clones, around 86% seen once. The sample's time point: pre-treatment sample, taken before nivolumab and TIL therapy. Sequenced here: blood, sampled at baseline. The V call is TRBV24-1, the J call TRBJ2-1; D is unclear. This TCR came from a person aged 25 to 80 with non-small cell lung cancer. CDR3 loop: CATSDPGLGNEQFF. CDR3 coding DNA: TGTGCCACCAGTGATCCCGGGTTGGGGAATGAGCAGTTCTTC.